This T cell receptor (beta chain) is drawn from a study of blood T cell repertoires in COVID-19. Method: immunoSEQ multiplex PCR; TCRdb's copy keeps in-frame clones and lacks some. The table lists roughly 200,000 clones, approximately 80% of them singletons, with roughly 13% in the top ten. The germline V gene has CDR1 LGHDT and CDR2 YNNKEL (reference sequence). This CDR3 has 16 amino acids. Trimming removed 0 bases from V and 11 bases from J; junction bases left unmatched: 8. The V gene is TRBV3-1 (or the pseudogene TRBV3-2), the J gene TRBJ2-1, with TRBD2 matching over 12 bases. The material sequenced was peripheral blood. The receptor comes from a man aged 50 to 59 who had recovered from COVID-19. CDR3 nucleotides: TGTGCCAGCAGCCAAGATAGTAGACTAGCGGGGGCCAAGCAGTTCTTC. Encoded protein: CASSQDSRLAGAKQFF.